This TCR beta chain is from a study of T cell changes during pregnancy in multiple sclerosis. Only in-frame clones appear in the TCRdb table, and some are missing; sequencing was by immunoSEQ multiplex PCR. This table holds 81,000 or so clones, about 90% found once. The germline gives CDR1 SQVTM, CDR2 ANQGSEA. Trimming removed 0 bases from V and 4 bases from J; junction bases left unmatched: 3. This CDR3 has 14 amino acids. The TCR was taken from a female donor in good health, serving as a control in a pregnancy study. Some clones in this sample may be carry-over from other donors' samples. The V call is TRBV29-1, the J call TRBJ1-2; 9 bases are shared with TRBD1. The sequences come from PBMCs, collected in the first trimester of pregnancy. The CDR3 sequence is CSVEEGTGIYGYTF. The CDR3 DNA reads as TGCAGCGTTGAAGAGGGGACAGGGATCTATGGCTACACCTTC.